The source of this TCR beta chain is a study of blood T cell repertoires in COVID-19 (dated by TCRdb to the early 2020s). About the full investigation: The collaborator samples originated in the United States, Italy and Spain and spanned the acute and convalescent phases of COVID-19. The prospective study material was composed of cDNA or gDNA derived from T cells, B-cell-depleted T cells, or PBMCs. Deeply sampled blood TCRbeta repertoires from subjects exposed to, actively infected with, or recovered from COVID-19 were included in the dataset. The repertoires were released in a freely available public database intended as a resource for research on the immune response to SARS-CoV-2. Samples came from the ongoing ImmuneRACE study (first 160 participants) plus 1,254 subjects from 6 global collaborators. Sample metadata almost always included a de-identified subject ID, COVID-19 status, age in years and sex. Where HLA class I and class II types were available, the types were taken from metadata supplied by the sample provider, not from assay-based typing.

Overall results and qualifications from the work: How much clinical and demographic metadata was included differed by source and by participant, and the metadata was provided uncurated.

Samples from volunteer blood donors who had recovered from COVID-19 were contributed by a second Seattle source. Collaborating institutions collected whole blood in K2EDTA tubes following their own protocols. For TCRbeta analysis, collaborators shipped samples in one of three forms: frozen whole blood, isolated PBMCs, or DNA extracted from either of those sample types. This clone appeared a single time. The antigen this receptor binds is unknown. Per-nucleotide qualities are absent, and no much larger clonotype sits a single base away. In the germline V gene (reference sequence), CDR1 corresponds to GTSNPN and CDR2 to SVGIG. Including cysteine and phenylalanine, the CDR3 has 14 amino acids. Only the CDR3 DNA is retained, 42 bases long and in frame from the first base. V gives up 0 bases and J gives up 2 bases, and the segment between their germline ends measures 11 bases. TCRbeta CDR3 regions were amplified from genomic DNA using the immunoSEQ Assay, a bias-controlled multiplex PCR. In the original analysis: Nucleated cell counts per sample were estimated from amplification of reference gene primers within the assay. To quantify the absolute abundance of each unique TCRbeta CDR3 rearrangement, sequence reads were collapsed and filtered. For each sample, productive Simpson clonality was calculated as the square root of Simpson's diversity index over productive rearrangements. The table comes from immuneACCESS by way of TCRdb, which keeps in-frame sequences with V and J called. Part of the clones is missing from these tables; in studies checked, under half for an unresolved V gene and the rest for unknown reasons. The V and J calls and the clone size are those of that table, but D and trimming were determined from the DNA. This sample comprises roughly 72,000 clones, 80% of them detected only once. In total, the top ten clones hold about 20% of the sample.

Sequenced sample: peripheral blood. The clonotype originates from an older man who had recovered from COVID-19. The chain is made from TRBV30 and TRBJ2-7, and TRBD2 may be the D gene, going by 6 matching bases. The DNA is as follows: TGTGCCTGGAGTGTACGGCGGGGTCCCTACGAGCAGTACTTC. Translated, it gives CAWSVRRGPYEQYF.